The entry below describes one T cell receptor beta chain. The antigen is unknown. The data derive from a study of T-cell memory formation after mild COVID-19. Study-level findings and limits: Some clones that responded turned up in pre-infection memory, which suggests that cross-reactive memory joined in.

TCRdb re-called the 5' RACE reads through MiXCR, storing one row per CDR3 protein. The sample yields about 430,000 distinct CDR3 sequences, roughly 26% seen once. CDR1 and CDR2 from the germline V gene are MGHDK and SYGVNS. This CDR3 comprises 15 residues. V dropped 3 bases and J dropped 4; count of bases not matched to a gene: 4. The origin of this receptor is an adult woman who had mild COVID-19 (a few samples of this study predate the infection). Cell type and time point are not known. Sequencing input: PBMCs or a T cell subset sorted from them (not recorded which). This chain connects TRBV25-1 to TRBJ2-7; 12 bases align to TRBD2. CDR3 amino acids: CASSDTGTSGYEQYF. The CDR3 DNA reads as TGTGCCAGCAGTGACACCGGGACTAGCGGGTACGAGCAGTACTTC.